This TCR beta chain was documented in a study of cytomegalovirus exposure and HLA in healthy donors. Study-level findings and limits: Most of the CMV-associated TCR beta chains (in a later analysis) appeared to be HLA-restricted. In a later analysis, specific HLA alleles were associated with under 20,000 TCR beta sequences at a 0.05 false discovery rate. The likely explanation for a cluster of highly shared sequence variants was sequencing artifact. Per published reports, the classifier diagnosed cytomegalovirus status with high specificity and sensitivity.

The study ran its PCR with 60 Vbeta and 13 Jbeta primers. Clones were sequenced by immunoSEQ multiplex PCR, and TCRdb holds only the in-frame ones, with some missing. The sample consists of about 270,000 clones, 75% to 90% of them appearing once. On this clone: Its antigen is currently unknown. This CDR3 is also generated by other DNA sequences in the sample.

V was pared by 0 bases and J by 5 bases, with 0 bases of the junction left unmatched. This CDR3 has 13 residues. The germline CDR1 and CDR2 sequences are SGHTA and FQGNSA. The chain links TRBV7-2 to TRBJ2-5; TRBD2 aligns across 7 bases. The source of this sequence is a man aged 40-49 years in good health and CMV-seropositive. Sample: PBMCs. The chain's CDR3 is CASSLAGRETQYF. CDR3 nucleotides: TGTGCCAGCAGCTTAGCCGGGAGGGAGACCCAGTACTTC.